The rows below give T cell receptor beta chains drawn from one sample of a study of blood T cell repertoires in COVID-19. The protocol was immunoSEQ multiplex PCR, while the TCRdb copy is restricted to in-frame clones and leaves out a portion. This table holds a few hundred thousand clones, nearly 90% found once. Sequencing was carried out using PBMCs or T cells enriched from blood (not recorded which). The receptors here all came from a man between 25 and 39 years old who had been exposed to COVID-19. Both conserved end residues are part of each CDR3. A D gene is named only where the DNA matches it firmly. A row's size may be missing; if present it is once, few, many or a size class.

v_call	j_call	d_call	clone_size	cdr3_aa	cdr3_nt
TRBV19	TRBJ1-3	-	-	CASSIVSRSSGNTIYF	TGTGCCAGTAGTATAGTGTCCAGAAGCTCTGGAAACACCATATATTTT
TRBV5-1	TRBJ1-2	TRBD1	-	CASSMTGELDGYTF	TGCGCCAGCAGCATGACAGGGGAACTCGACGGCTACACCTTC
TRBV13	TRBJ2-3	TRBD2	-	CASSLGLLAGGLGYPADTQYF	TGTGCCAGCAGCTTAGGCCTACTAGCGGGGGGGCTGGGGTATCCCGCAGATACGCAGTATTTT
TRBV15	TRBJ1-1	-	once	CATGGAALHEAFF	TGTGCCACCGGGGGGGCAGCCCTCCATGAAGCTTTCTTT
TRBV7-3	TRBJ2-3	-	-	CASSLGEGTDTQYF	TGTGCCAGCAGCTTGGGGGAGGGCACAGATACGCAGTATTTT
TRBV27	TRBJ2-2	-	-	CASSRRTGYTGELFF	TGTGCCAGCAGCCGAAGAACAGGGTACACCGGGGAGCTGTTTTTT
TRBV3-1/TRBV3-2	TRBJ1-1	TRBD1	-	CASSQDSTGSTEAFF	TGTGCCAGCAGCCAAGATTCGACAGGGTCCACTGAAGCTTTCTTT
TRBV7-9	TRBJ1-3	-	-	CASSPGSGRPGNTIYF	TGTGCCAGCAGCCCCGGGTCGGGGAGGCCTGGAAACACCATATATTTT
TRBV7-2	TRBJ2-2	-	-	CASSPTTGKNTGELFF	TGTGCCAGCAGCCCAACGACGGGGAAGAACACCGGGGAGCTGTTTTTT
TRBV11-2	TRBJ2-3	-	-	CASSPRAGIDTQYF	TGTGCCAGCAGCCCCCGGGCAGGGATAGATACGCAGTATTTT
TRBV4-3	TRBJ2-5	-	-	CASSQGGGRDQETQYF	TGCGCCAGCAGCCAAGGGGGGGGGCGGGACCAAGAGACCCAGTACTTC
TRBV3-1/TRBV3-2	TRBJ1-2	TRBD1	-	CASSQTGTGHYGYTF	TGTGCCAGCAGCCAGACCGGGACAGGGCACTATGGCTACACCTTC
TRBV6-5	TRBJ2-7	-	-	CASSYGQGPIYEQYF	TGTGCCAGCAGTTACGGGCAGGGGCCCATCTACGAGCAGTACTTC
TRBV5-8	TRBJ1-5	-	few	CASSLISGWLVQPQHF	TGTGCCAGCAGCTTGATATCAGGCTGGCTTGTTCAGCCCCAGCATTTT
TRBV5-6	TRBJ1-5	-	once	CASSPQGTSNQPQHF	TGTGCCAGCAGCCCACAGGGAACTAGCAATCAGCCCCAGCATTTT
TRBV4-3	TRBJ2-1	TRBD2	-	CASSQEGSGGNEQFF	TGCGCCAGCAGCCAAGAGGGTAGCGGGGGTAATGAGCAGTTCTTC
TRBV11-2	TRBJ1-6	TRBD1	-	CASSLNRGGSPLHF	TGTGCCAGCAGCTTGAACAGGGGAGGCTCACCCCTCCACTTT
TRBV5-4	TRBJ1-1	TRBD1	-	CASSYTGGPNTEAFF	TGTGCCAGCAGTTATACAGGGGGCCCGAACACTGAAGCTTTCTTT
TRBV10-2	TRBJ1-1	TRBD1	once	CATGQGGPEAFF	TGCGCCACCGGACAGGGGGGACCTGAAGCTTTCTTT
TRBV2	TRBJ1-6	TRBD1	-	CASSEDRDRVIPYNSPLHF	TGTGCCAGCAGTGAGGACCGGGACAGGGTAATCCCCTATAATTCACCCCTCCACTTT
TRBV12-3/TRBV12-4	TRBJ2-7	TRBD1	-	CASARDRSYEQYF	TGTGCCAGCGCCCGGGACAGGTCCTACGAGCAGTACTTC
TRBV4-1	TRBJ2-5	-	-	CASSQYPGETQYF	TGCGCCAGCAGCCAATACCCCGGAGAGACCCAGTACTTC
TRBV19	TRBJ1-6	-	-	CASSIRNSPLHF	TGTGCCAGTAGTATCAGGAATTCACCCCTCCACTTT
TRBV7-2	TRBJ1-6	-	-	CASSGPVTSYNSPLHF	TGTGCCAGCAGCGGTCCAGTCACCTCCTATAATTCACCCCTCCACTTT
TRBV18	TRBJ1-6	-	-	CASSLGGGSLNSPLHF	TGTGCCAGCTCACTAGGGGGGGGCAGCCTTAATTCACCCCTCCACTTT
TRBV9	TRBJ2-1	TRBD2	-	CASIPGVTSGVNEQFF	TGTGCCAGCATCCCCGGGGTCACTAGCGGGGTTAATGAGCAGTTCTTC
TRBV27	TRBJ2-3	-	-	CASSLTNTDTQYF	TGTGCCAGCAGTTTGACAAACACAGATACGCAGTATTTT
TRBV7-8	TRBJ1-6	TRBD1	-	CASSSQGSRPPLHF	TGTGCCAGCAGCTCACAGGGGAGTCGGCCACCCCTCCACTTT
TRBV19	TRBJ1-1	-	-	CASSITGMNTEAFF	TGTGCCAGTAGTATAACCGGGATGAACACTGAAGCTTTCTTT
TRBV7-2	TRBJ2-1	TRBD2	-	CASSFFRGDNEQFF	TGTGCCAGCAGCTTTTTCCGGGGGGACAATGAGCAGTTCTTC
TRBV14	TRBJ1-1	-	-	CASSQEQGSFEAFF	TGTGCCAGCAGCCAAGAGCAGGGCTCCTTTGAAGCTTTCTTT
TRBV5-5	TRBJ1-2	TRBD1	-	CASSSGTGGKVQTF	TGTGCCAGCAGCTCCGGGACAGGGGGAAAGGTGCAGACCTTC
TRBV3-1/TRBV3-2	TRBJ2-7	TRBD1	-	CASSLNTGGPYEQYF	TGTGCCAGCAGCCTTAACACAGGGGGCCCCTACGAGCAGTACTTC
TRBV5-4	TRBJ2-5	-	-	CASSISQGNQETQYF	TGTGCCAGCAGCATTTCACAGGGAAACCAAGAGACCCAGTACTTC
TRBV7-2	TRBJ1-2	-	-	CASSLNTEGGYTF	TGTGCCAGCAGCTTAAATACGGAGGGAGGCTACACCTTC
TRBV7-2	TRBJ1-3	TRBD1	-	CASSFTGGVSMGNTIYF	TGTGCCAGCAGCTTCACAGGGGGCGTCTCGATGGGAAACACCATATATTTT
TRBV4-3	TRBJ2-6	TRBD1	few	CASSPHGQGDGANVLTF	TGCGCCAGCAGCCCTCACGGACAGGGAGATGGGGCCAACGTCCTGACTTTC
TRBV5-1	TRBJ1-3	-	-	CASSLVSFGDSGNTIYF	TGCGCCAGCAGCTTGGTGTCGTTCGGGGACTCTGGAAACACCATATATTTT
TRBV4-2	TRBJ1-5	-	-	CASSRQAEQPQHF	TGTGCCAGCAGCCGACAAGCAGAGCAGCCCCAGCATTTT
TRBV18	TRBJ1-1	TRBD1	once	CASSPRTGNTEAFF	TGTGCCAGCTCACCACGGACAGGTAACACTGAAGCTTTCTTT
TRBV3-1/TRBV3-2	TRBJ1-2	-	-	CASSQGSGLVYGYTF	TGTGCCAGCAGCCAAGGTTCAGGACTAGTCTATGGCTACACCTTC
TRBV24-1	TRBJ2-2	TRBD1	-	CATSGVFVGTGGAGELFF	TGTGCCACCAGTGGAGTATTTGTAGGGACAGGGGGGGCCGGGGAGCTGTTTTTT
TRBV11-3	TRBJ2-3	-	-	CASSLIGGFGTDTQYF	TGTGCCAGCAGCTTGATCGGCGGGTTCGGCACAGATACGCAGTATTTT
TRBV11-2	TRBJ2-3	TRBD2	-	CASSLEGLAVSPQYF	TGTGCCAGCAGCTTAGAGGGACTAGCGGTGTCCCCGCAGTATTTT
TRBV29-1	TRBJ1-2	-	-	CSVFVERRGGIAPAGYTF	TGCAGCGTTTTCGTGGAACGTCGCGGGGGGATCGCTCCGGCTGGCTACACCTTC
TRBV7-9	TRBJ2-3	TRBD1	-	CASSSGRQGSTDTQYF	TGTGCCAGCAGCTCAGGGCGACAGGGCAGCACAGATACGCAGTATTTT
TRBV29-1	TRBJ1-2	-	-	CSTRSGGRGGYTF	TGCAGCACCCGGAGTGGGGGGAGGGGTGGCTACACCTTC
TRBV27	TRBJ2-3	-	-	CASSLGGTDTQYF	TGTGCCAGCAGTCTCGGGGGAACAGATACGCAGTATTTT
TRBV7-8	TRBJ2-5	-	-	CASSQTSGTQYF	TGTGCCAGCAGCCAAACATCAGGGACCCAGTACTTC
TRBV30	TRBJ2-7	TRBD2	-	CAWSVVAGGYEQYF	TGTGCCTGGAGTGTGGTAGCGGGGGGTTACGAGCAGTACTTC
TRBV4-1	TRBJ1-2	-	-	CASSQSTTGTSYGYTF	TGCGCCAGCAGCCAGTCCACGACAGGCACTTCCTATGGCTACACCTTC
TRBV10-2	TRBJ1-2	TRBD1	-	CASNDRVDGYTF	TGCGCCAGTAATGACAGGGTAGATGGCTACACCTTC
TRBV4-3	TRBJ1-2	TRBD1	-	CASSQEDGQGWYYGYTF	TGCGCCAGCAGCCAAGAAGACGGACAGGGATGGTACTATGGCTACACCTTC
TRBV4-1	TRBJ1-1	TRBD1	-	CASSQVQGTATEAFF	TGCGCCAGCAGCCAAGTTCAGGGGACAGCTACTGAAGCTTTCTTT
TRBV10-3	TRBJ1-2	-	-	CAISDQQYGYTF	TGTGCCATCAGTGACCAACAGTATGGCTACACCTTC